These T cell receptor beta chains were read from a single sample in a study of cytomegalovirus exposure and HLA in healthy donors. Sequencing was performed with immunoSEQ multiplex PCR; in TCRdb, only in-frame clones are kept and a portion is missing. The sample comprises approximately 160,000 clones, approximately 82% of which are singletons, and 4.9% rests with the top ten. Sequenced material: PBMCs. These receptors all stem from a male donor in good health and CMV-seronegative. Each CDR3 is given with its conserved first and last residue. A D gene is named only where the DNA matches it firmly. Clone size is not always given. Where it is, it says once, few, many or a class for expanded clones.

TRBJ1-2 | NA | TRBV6-1 | TRBD1 | TGTGCCAGCAGTGAAGGGGAAGGGGGCACCTATGGCTACACCTTC | CASSEGEGGTYGYTF
TRBJ2-7 | NA | TRBV4-3 | NA | TGCGCCAGCAGCCAAGTAAGCGACAGCTACGAGCAGTACTTC | CASSQVSDSYEQYF
TRBJ2-7 | NA | TRBV11-1 | NA | TGTGCCAGCAGCTTAGCGGGAGGCTTTGGCGAGCAGTACTTC | CASSLAGGFGEQYF
TRBJ2-1 | NA | TRBV7-2 | NA | TGTGCCAGCAGACTAACCGAAAGCTCCTACAATGAGCAGTTCTTC | CASRLTESSYNEQFF
TRBJ2-4 | NA | TRBV19 | NA | TGTGCCAGTAGTCCCTCCAAAAACATTCAGTACTTC | CASSPSKNIQYF
TRBJ2-7 | NA | TRBV7-9 | NA | TGTGCCAGCGGTCGGCGAGGTGACGAGCAGTACTTC | CASGRRGDEQYF
TRBJ1-5 | NA | TRBV4-2 | NA | TGTGCCAGCAGCCAAAGCACCCCAGGTTTCAGCAATCAGCCCCAGCATTTT | CASSQSTPGFSNQPQHF
TRBJ2-2 | once | TRBV29-1 | NA | TGCAGCGTTGAAGAGTACGGGACGAACACCGGGGAGCTGTTTTTT | CSVEEYGTNTGELFF
TRBJ1-2 | few | TRBV14 | NA | TGTGCCAGCAGCCCAACCCTGGGCGGCTACACCTTC | CASSPTLGGYTF
TRBJ1-1 | once | TRBV6-1 | NA | TGTGCCAGCAGCGCGAGAAGTGCGACTGAAGCTTTCTTT | CASSARSATEAFF
TRBJ1-1 | few | TRBV12-1 | NA | TGTGCCAGCCTGATAGACAGGGTGAGTGAAGCTTTCTTT | CASLIDRVSEAFF
TRBJ1-2 | few | TRBV27 | NA | TGTGCCAGCAGTCCCACGACAGCCTCTAACTATGGCTACACCTTC | CASSPTTASNYGYTF
TRBJ1-2 | NA | TRBV6-4 | TRBD1 | TGTGCCAGCAGTGACTCGGTTGGGCAGGGGGTCGACTACACCTTC | CASSDSVGQGVDYTF
TRBJ2-2 | NA | TRBV19 | TRBD2 | TGTGCCAGCCTGGGACTAGCACCCGGGGAGCTGTTTTTT | CASLGLAPGELFF
TRBJ1-1 | once | TRBV25-1 | NA | TGTGCCAGCAAGGAGTATCTGAACACTGAAGCTTTCTTT | CASKEYLNTEAFF
TRBJ2-3 | few | TRBV4-1 | TRBD2 | TGCGCCAGCAGCCAATCAAGGCTAGCGGGAGTCACAGATACGCAGTATTTT | CASSQSRLAGVTDTQYF
TRBJ2-3 | NA | TRBV7-2 | NA | TGTGCCAGCAGCACCAGGTTCGGCACAGATACGCAGTATTTT | CASSTRFGTDTQYF
TRBJ2-3 | NA | TRBV5-6 | NA | TGTGCCAGCAGCTCTAAGCGGCCCCGCACAGATACGCAGTATTTT | CASSSKRPRTDTQYF
TRBJ2-7 | NA | TRBV30 | NA | TGTGCCTGGAGTGTACCGGGCAGGGTGGGCGAGCAGTACTTC | CAWSVPGRVGEQYF
TRBJ2-3 | once | TRBV5-1 | NA | TGCGCCAGCAGCTTCGGACTACTGCAGGCAGATACGCAGTATTTT | CASSFGLLQADTQYF
TRBJ2-7 | NA | TRBV7-8 | TRBD2 | TGTGCCAGCAGCTTAACCATCGGGAGGAGCTCCTACGAGCAGTACTTC | CASSLTIGRSSYEQYF
TRBJ2-1 | NA | TRBV7-8 | NA | TGTGCCAGCAGCTTACACCTTCGAGACAATGAGCAGTTCTTC | CASSLHLRDNEQFF
TRBJ2-1 | NA | TRBV5-4 | TRBD1 | TGTGCCAGCAGCTCCCGGGACAGGGGTGATGAGCAGTTCTTC | CASSSRDRGDEQFF
TRBJ2-3 | NA | TRBV18 | NA | TGTGCCAGCTCACCAAGTAGCGGAGGAGTAGATACGCAGTATTTT | CASSPSSGGVDTQYF
TRBJ1-1 | NA | TRBV6-1 | NA | TGTGCCAGCAGTGATCCGGGGATGGGCACTGAAGCTTTCTTT | CASSDPGMGTEAFF
TRBJ2-1 | NA | TRBV30 | NA | TGTGCCTGGAGAGCAGAGGCCAATGAGCAGTTCTTC | CAWRAEANEQFF
TRBJ2-1 | NA | TRBV27 | TRBD2 | TGTGCCAGCAGTTCACTAGCGGGAGCATTCGGTGAGCAGTTCTTC | CASSSLAGAFGEQFF
TRBJ2-7 | NA | TRBV2 | TRBD1 | TGTGCCAGCAGCGAGGGGCGACAGGGAACCTCCTACGAGCAGTACTTC | CASSEGRQGTSYEQYF
TRBJ1-1 | NA | TRBV5-1 | NA | TGCGCCAGCAGCTCGGGGGGTCCAACCCGAGGCACTGAAGCTTTCTTT | CASSSGGPTRGTEAFF
TRBJ1-4 | once | TRBV13 | NA | TGTGCCAGCAGCAGAAGGGGGAATGGAAAACTGTTTTTT | CASSRRGNGKLFF
TRBJ2-7 | NA | TRBV9 | TRBD2 | TGTGCCAGCAGCCAGGGAGGGACTGCTTTACTGGAGCAGTACTTC | CASSQGGTALLEQYF
TRBJ2-3 | NA | TRBV10-3 | TRBD1 | TGTGCCATCAGTAGTACAGGGGGCTCCACAGATACGCAGTATTTT | CAISSTGGSTDTQYF
TRBJ2-7 | once | TRBV4-1 | TRBD2 | TGCGCCAGCAGCCACGTCGGGAGGATCTACGAGCAGTACTTC | CASSHVGRIYEQYF
TRBJ2-1 | NA | TRBV9 | NA | TGTGCCAGCAGCGTAGGGCAGGACTCCTACAATGAGCAGTTCTTC | CASSVGQDSYNEQFF
TRBJ1-5 | NA | TRBV16 | TRBD1 | TGTGCCAGCAGCCAACAGACAGGGGGCGCGGGTCAGCCCCAGCATTTT | CASSQQTGGAGQPQHF
TRBJ2-2 | NA | TRBV6-1 | TRBD2 | TGTGCCAGTCTACTAGCGGGAGGTAGCACCGGGGAGCTGTTTTTT | CASLLAGGSTGELFF
TRBJ2-7 | NA | TRBV29-1 | TRBD2 | TGCAGCGTTGCCTACGGACTAGCGGGAGAAGGGGACGAGCAGTACTTC | CSVAYGLAGEGDEQYF
TRBJ1-5 | once | TRBV5-1 | TRBD1 | TGCGCCAGCAGCCTGGGGACAGACACTCATCAGCCCCAGCATTTT | CASSLGTDTHQPQHF
TRBJ2-7 | NA | TRBV7-2 | TRBD2 | TGTGCCAGCAGCTCCCTTACTAGCGGGAGGGCCCTCGAGCAGTACTTC | CASSSLTSGRALEQYF
TRBJ2-7 | NA | TRBV4-3 | TRBD2 | TGCGCCAGCAGCCAAGATTCTCGGGAGGTGCTGTACTTC | CASSQDSREVLYF
TRBJ2-2 | NA | TRBV7-9 | TRBD2 | TGTGCCAGCAGTCCACCGGGACTAGCGGGGCTCACCGGGGAGCTGTTTTTT | CASSPPGLAGLTGELFF
TRBJ2-2 | NA | TRBV6-5 | NA | TGTGCCAGCAGTTACCAGGGGAACACCGGGGAGCTGTTTTTT | CASSYQGNTGELFF
TRBJ2-2 | NA | TRBV13 | TRBD1 | TGTGCCAGCAGCTCCTTGACAGGGCCGAACACCGGGGAGCTGTTTTTT | CASSSLTGPNTGELFF
TRBJ1-5 | NA | TRBV18 | TRBD1 | TGTGCCAGCTCACGCTTCCCTCCGGGACAGGGTAATCAGCCCCAGCATTTT | CASSRFPPGQGNQPQHF
TRBJ2-3 | NA | TRBV7-8 | NA | TGTGCCAGCAGCCCCCCCGGGGGAGGAGATACGCAGTATTTT | CASSPPGGGDTQYF
TRBJ2-1 | NA | TRBV7-2 | TRBD2 | TGTGCCAGCAGCTCACCCGGGACTAGCGGTTACAATGAGCAGTTCTTC | CASSSPGTSGYNEQFF
TRBJ2-3 | NA | TRBV5-1 | TRBD2 | TGCGCCAGCAGCTCCCGAGCGGGGGGCACAGATACGCAGTATTTT | CASSSRAGGTDTQYF
TRBJ2-7 | NA | TRBV9 | TRBD2 | TGTGCCAGCAGCGTGACTAGCGGGAGCTACGAGCAGTACTTC | CASSVTSGSYEQYF
TRBJ2-7 | NA | TRBV27 | NA | TGTGCCAGCACCGACGGTTTTGGGCCCGAGCAGTACTTC | CASTDGFGPEQYF
TRBJ2-2 | NA | TRBV7-6 | NA | TGTGCCAGCAGCTTAGCTTCGGACACCGGGGAGCTGTTTTTT | CASSLASDTGELFF
TRBJ1-2 | NA | TRBV7-9 | NA | TGTGCCAGCAGCCCCGCCGAGGCCCCTAACTATGGCTACACCTTC | CASSPAEAPNYGYTF
TRBJ1-2 | NA | TRBV28 | NA | TGTGCCAGCAGTTTACAGGGAGGCTATGGCTACACCTTC | CASSLQGGYGYTF
TRBJ2-7 | NA | TRBV7-3 | TRBD1 | TGTGCCAGCAGCTTGGACAGGGGGGCCTACGAGCAGTACTTC | CASSLDRGAYEQYF